One and the same sample provided the 25 T cell receptor beta chains below, sequenced in a study of T cells in localized non-small cell lung cancer. The data were produced by immunoSEQ multiplex PCR, yet TCRdb's version contains in-frame clones alone and is incomplete. The sample lists about 53,000 clones, roughly 83% occurring once. This specimen was peripheral blood mononuclear cells, taken before any cancer treatment. The receptor source for this set is a man aged 40-75 years with stage III lung adenocarcinoma.

This chain connects TRBV6-6 to TRBJ1-1; a possible D gene is TRBD1 (6 bases). Trimming shortened V by 8 bases and J by 11 bases, and 15 bases separated the two germline ends. The germline gives CDR1 MNHNY, CDR2 SVGAGI (reference sequence). The CDR3 has 11 amino acids. CDR3 residues: CASQERQGAFF. CDR3 nucleotide sequence: TGTGCCAGCCAGGAGCGTCAGGGGGCTTTCTTT.

The chain uses TRBV7-2 and TRBJ1-5; tentative D call: TRBD1 (5 bases). This CDR3 comprises 14 residues. The germline CDR1 and CDR2 sequences are SGHTA and FQGNSA. The V end lost 5 bases, the J end lost 1 base, and 9 bases lay between the germline ends. CDR3: CASSRQGSNQPQHF. For the CDR3, the DNA is TGTGCCAGCAGCCGTCAGGGCAGCAATCAGCCCCAGCATTTT.

The chain is built from TRBV6-1 and TRBJ1-4; 9 bases map to TRBD1. From germline, CDR1 is MNHNS and CDR2 SASEGT. Germline trimming cut 6 bases from V and 5 bases from J; bases unmatched to any gene: 4. The CDR3 has 14 amino acids. CDR3 DNA: TGTGCCAGCAGCGCCGGGACAGGGAATGAAAAACTGTTTTTT. Its protein product is CASSAGTGNEKLFF.

The chain recombines TRBV7-9 with TRBJ1-4; D is uncertain. Germline V gene sequence: CDR1 SEHNR, CDR2 FQNEAQ (reference sequence). V lost 8 bases to trimming and J lost 2 bases, with 12 bases between them. This CDR3 is built from 14 residues. The CDR3 bases are TGTGCCAGCGGTCCCCCGGCGACTAATGAAAAACTGTTTTTT. Its translation: CASGPPATNEKLFF.

V and J are TRBV14 and TRBJ2-2, with 9 bases lining up with TRBD1. Germline loops: CDR1 SGHDN, CDR2 FVKESK. The CDR3 length is 16 residues. V trimming: 0 bases; J trimming: 5 bases; junction bases outside the gene matches: 4. CDR3: CASSQDHRGLTGELFF. The CDR3 nucleotides read TGTGCCAGCAGCCAAGATCACAGGGGGCTAACCGGGGAGCTGTTTTTT.

This chain connects TRBV2 to TRBJ1-2; D uncertain. Germline V gene data show CDR1 as SNHLY and CDR2 as FYNNEI. The CDR3 has 12 residues. V was clipped by 3 bases and J by 7 bases, with 9 bases between them. The CDR3 region is CASSESESGYTF. As DNA, the CDR3 is TGTGCCAGCAGTGAGAGTGAGAGTGGCTACACCTTC.

The CDR3 bases are TGTGCCAGCAGTCCGATGGGGGTATCGTACGAGCAGTACTTC. This sequence encodes CASSPMGVSYEQYF. This sequence joins TRBV11-2 and TRBJ2-7; either TRBD1 or TRBD2 may fit D (5 bases each). Germline V gene sequence: CDR1 SGHAT, CDR2 FQNNGV. Deletions cut 6 bases from V and 4 bases from J, with 16 bases between. The CDR3 length is 14 residues.

The rearrangement joins TRBV29-1 to TRBJ2-5, with 12 bases identical to TRBD2. Judging by the DNA end, TRBJ2-7 fits better; the J call may be wrong. From germline, CDR1 is SQVTM and CDR2 ANQGSEA. The CDR3 is 15 residues long. The CDR3 sequence is CSAAEGLAGGYEQYF. The CDR3 DNA reads TGCAGCGCCGCCGAGGGACTAGCGGGTGGATACGAGCAGTACTTC.

This chain joins TRBV10-3 and TRBJ1-5; no definite D call. Trimming left V 2 bases short and J 5 bases short, with 7 bases between. CDR3 length: 13 residues. CDR1 and CDR2 from the germline V gene are ENHRY and SYGVKD. The CDR3 region is CAISETSDQPQHF. CDR3 bases: TGTGCCATCAGTGAGACCTCGGATCAGCCCCAGCATTTT.

The chain couples TRBV11-3 to TRBJ2-3, with a possible D match to TRBD1 (5 bases). Trimming stripped 4 bases from V and 4 bases from J, with 12 bases between. Per the germline V gene, CDR1 is SGHNT and CDR2 is YENEEA. CDR3 length equals 14 residues. This chain's CDR3 is CASSYRGSPDTQYF. The DNA for the CDR3 is TGTGCCAGCAGCTATAGGGGTAGCCCAGATACGCAGTATTTT.

This clone was observed a few times. This CDR3 reads CASSSDSGRSEAFF. The CDR3 nucleotides are TGTGCCAGCTCATCTGATTCAGGGAGGTCTGAAGCTTTCTTT. V and J are TRBV18 and TRBJ1-1; tentative D call: TRBD1 (5 bases). The V end lost 5 bases, the J end lost 6 bases, and 16 bases lay between the germline ends. The germline CDR1 and CDR2 sequences are KGHSH and LQKENI. The CDR3 extends over 14 amino acids.

The rearrangement uses TRBV6-1 and TRBJ1-4; tentatively, D is TRBD1 (5 bases). In germline, CDR1 is MNHNS, CDR2 SASEGT. The CDR3 is 17 amino acids. Trimming took 0 bases from V and 0 from J, leaving 11 bases between them. The CDR3, as DNA: TGTGCCAGCAGTGAAGCGGGGGACGTTGCAACTAATGAAAAACTGTTTTTT. This sequence encodes CASSEAGDVATNEKLFF.

The chain is built from TRBV9 and TRBJ2-2; 8 bases agree with TRBD2. CDR1 and CDR2 from the germline V gene are SGDLS and YYNGEE. V dropped 4 bases and J dropped 6; count of bases not matched to a gene: 8. This CDR3 contains 15 residues. The CDR3 region has the DNA TGTGCCAGCAGCCCCCAGACTAGCGCCTCCGGGGAGCTGTTTTTT. Protein product: CASSPQTSASGELFF.

The V gene is TRBV14, the J gene TRBJ2-7; no firm D call. The V gene lost 4 bases and the J gene lost 3 bases, with 4 bases spanning the gap. The CDR3 has 11 amino acids. In germline, CDR1 is SGHDN, CDR2 FVKESK. The CDR3 nucleotides are TGTGCCAGCAGCCGGGGCTACGAGCAGTACTTC. Residues: CASSRGYEQYF.

The chain couples TRBV7-9 to TRBJ2-5; maybe TRBD2 (6 bases). The length of the CDR3 is 14 residues. The germline gives CDR1 SEHNR, CDR2 FQNEAQ (reference sequence). V lost 0 bases and J 2 bases, leaving 7 bases between the germline ends. CDR3 protein: CASSLARGQETQYF. The CDR3 DNA sequence: TGTGCCAGCAGCTTAGCCCGGGGGCAAGAGACCCAGTACTTC.

The rearrangement joins TRBV27 to TRBJ2-3; D call uncertain. V shed 5 bases and J shed 0 bases, with 3 bases lying between them. The germline gives CDR1 MNHEY, CDR2 SMNVEV (reference sequence). The CDR3 is made up of 12 amino acids. This CDR3 reads CASSGSTDTQYF. The CDR3 DNA is TGTGCCAGCAGTGGCAGCACAGATACGCAGTATTTT.

The rearrangement uses TRBV5-5 and TRBJ2-1; 12 bases map to TRBD2. The V and J ends lost 3 bases and 6 bases, in that order; junction bases with no gene match: 4. The CDR3 consists of 15 residues. The germline V gene has CDR1 SGHKS and CDR2 YYEKEE (reference sequence). CDR3 DNA: TGTGCCAGCAGCTCTAGCGGGGGGGCTCTCAATGAGCAGTTCTTC. As protein: CASSSSGGALNEQFF.

This clone was recorded a few times. The V call is TRBV18, the J call TRBJ2-1; D not certain. Trimming shortened V by 0 bases and J by 13 bases, and 10 bases separated the two germline ends. The CDR3 runs to 12 residues. CDR1 and CDR2 (germline): KGHSH, LQKENI. The CDR3 bases are TGTGCCAGCTCACCACCGGGCGAGAAACAGTTCTTC. Its protein product is CASSPPGEKQFF.

The chain joins TRBV7-9 to TRBJ1-2, with D tentatively TRBD1 (5 bases). The CDR3 totals 16 residues. V was cut by 4 bases and J by 1 base, with 16 bases left in between. Germline loops: CDR1 SEHNR, CDR2 FQNEAQ (reference sequence). DNA of the CDR3: TGTGCCAGCAGCTCTACTACTAGGGGCCATAACTATGGCTACACCTTC. This codes for CASSSTTRGHNYGYTF.

This rearrangement joins TRBV28 to TRBJ2-7; no clear D gene. The germline gives CDR1 MDHEN, CDR2 SYDVKM. CDR3 length equals 13 residues. Deletions cut 6 bases from V and 4 bases from J, with 13 bases between. CDR3: CASRIAHLYEQYF. DNA for the CDR3: TGTGCCAGCAGGATCGCCCACCTGTACGAGCAGTACTTC.

The genes are TRBV5-5 and TRBJ1-6; tentatively, D is TRBD1 (6 bases). CDR1 is SGHKS, CDR2 YYEKEE, per germline (reference sequence). This CDR3 region has 14 residues. The ends were cut back, 4 bases at V and 4 bases at J, with 9 bases in the middle. DNA for the CDR3: TGTGCCAGCAGCCGGACAGTTTATAATTCACCCCTCCACTTT. This translates into CASSRTVYNSPLHF.

This rearrangement joins TRBV4-1 to TRBJ2-7; TRBD1 is a possible D gene (6 bases). CDR1 and CDR2 (germline): MGHRA, YSYEKL. Trimming cost V 5 bases and J 5 bases, with 13 bases left between them. This CDR3 contains 13 residues. This CDR3 is CASSYREGNEQYF. CDR3 nucleotides: TGCGCCAGCAGCTACAGGGAAGGGAACGAGCAGTACTTC.

The chain combines TRBV6-6 with TRBJ2-7; the match to TRBD2 covers 13 bases. Germline V gene sequence: CDR1 MNHNY, CDR2 SVGAGI (reference sequence). Losses at the gene ends were 2 bases for V and 9 bases for J; bases not matched to a gene: 10. This CDR3 has 16 amino acids. CDR3 in amino acids: CASSYPPGTSGARQYF. The CDR3 DNA reads TGTGCCAGCAGTTACCCACCCGGGACTAGCGGGGCTAGGCAGTACTTC.

This chain connects TRBV19 to TRBJ1-1; possible D gene TRBD1, 6 bases. CDR3 length equals 14 residues. V lost 5 bases and J lost 3, with 13 bases in between. Germline values: CDR1 LNHDA, CDR2 SQIVND (reference sequence). CDR3 DNA sequence: TGTGCCAGTAGTCCCCAGGGACATCACACTGAAGCTTTCTTT. Protein product: CASSPQGHHTEAFF.

The chain is built from TRBV29-1 and TRBJ2-1; unclear D gene. CDR3 size: 13 residues. Germline V CDR1 and CDR2: SQVTM, ANQGSEA. Trimming shortened V by 7 bases and J by 0 bases, and 10 bases separated the two germline ends. CDR3 loop: CSAPLSSYNEQFF. CDR3 in DNA: TGCAGCGCTCCCCTCAGCTCCTACAATGAGCAGTTCTTC.